This T cell receptor (beta chain) was observed in a study of cytomegalovirus exposure and HLA in healthy donors. Regarding the study as a whole: TCR beta chain V- and J-gene trimming was linked, in a later analysis, to a missense variant in DCLRE1C.

13 Jbeta primers and 60 Vbeta primers were used for the PCR. TCRdb's table, derived via immunoSEQ multiplex PCR, lists solely in-frame clones and lacks some. The sample includes about 180,000 clones, 80% of them seen just once. This CDR3 comprises 13 residues. CDR1 and CDR2 from the germline V gene are ENHRY and SYGVKD. Trimming took off 4 bases at V and 0 bases at J, with 7 bases between the two ends. This clone turned up a few times. Its antigen remains unknown. The sequenced material came from PBMCs. This sequence originates from a man aged 25 to 40 in good health and CMV-seronegative. The chain carries TRBV10-3 and TRBJ2-7; D possibly corresponds to TRBD2 (6 bases). Here the CDR3 reads CAISGGDSYEQYF. Written as DNA, the CDR3 is TGTGCCATCAGTGGGGGGGACTCCTACGAGCAGTACTTC.